One sample yielded the 27 T cell receptor beta chains listed below, sequenced in a study of cytomegalovirus exposure and HLA in healthy donors. Researchers ran the PCR with 60 Vbeta and 13 Jbeta primers. Generated by immunoSEQ multiplex PCR, the TCRdb table keeps only in-frame clones and is missing some. The sample records about 160,000 clones, about 75% being singletons. Sequencing was done on a sample of PBMCs. These receptor sequences come from a male donor in good health and CMV-seropositive.

V gene TRBV7-2 combines with J gene TRBJ1-2; TRBD1 matches at 10 bases. Germline values: CDR1 SGHTA, CDR2 FQGNSA. V shed 5 bases, J shed 4 bases, and the junction held 4 bases outside the gene matches. CDR3 length: 14 residues. CDR3: CASSRGQGPYGYTF. CDR3 DNA sequence: TGTGCCAGCAGCCGGGGACAGGGGCCCTATGGCTACACCTTC. Supplemented by reference TRBV7-2 and TRBJ1-2, the full variable domain reads GAGVSQSPSNKVTEKGKDVELRCDPISGHTALYWYRQSLGQGLEFLIYFQGNSAPDKSGLPSDRFSAERTGGSVSTLTIQRTQQEDSAVYLCASSRGQGPYGYTFGSGTRLTVV.

The chain joins TRBV5-1 to TRBJ2-7, with a tentative D call TRBD2 (6 bases). The CDR3 has 15 amino acids. Germline loops: CDR1 SGHRS, CDR2 YFSETQ. V lost 2 bases and J lost 2, with 14 bases in between. The CDR3 here is CASSFSGDQAYEQYF. CDR3 sequence (DNA): TGCGCCAGCAGCTTTTCGGGAGATCAGGCCTACGAGCAGTACTTC.

J is TRBJ1-4 and V is TRBV30; D is unresolved. The CDR3 is made up of 14 amino acids. Trimming left V 4 bases short and J 2 bases short, with 11 bases between. The germline CDR1 and CDR2 sequences are GTSNPN and SVGIG (reference sequence). As DNA, the CDR3 is TGTGCCTGGACAAGGAGGAGTACTAATGAAAAACTGTTTTTT. The encoded protein is CAWTRRSTNEKLFF.

Comment on this clone: The germline gene is not matched at one end of the junction; a read error may be the cause. The chain carries TRBV7-9 and TRBJ2-7, with D perhaps TRBD1 (5 bases). Germline CDR1 and CDR2: SEHNR and FQNEAQ (reference sequence). CDR3 length: 12 residues. The CDR3 region is CSSSFLRAAQYF. The CDR3 DNA reads as TGTTCCAGCAGCTTCCTCAGGGCAGCGCAGTACTTC.

The V gene is TRBV5-1, the J gene TRBJ2-1, with 9 positions matching TRBD1. With V trimmed by 4 bases and J by 4 bases, 6 bases remained unmatched. The germline V gene encodes CDR1 SGHRS and CDR2 YFSETQ. CDR3 size: 15 residues. The DNA for the CDR3 is TGCGCCAGCAGCGACCTCGGGACAGGGTACAATGAGCAGTTCTTC. Translated, it gives CASSDLGTGYNEQFF. The full variable domain, its missing parts supplied by reference TRBV5-1 and TRBJ2-1, is KAGVTQTPRYLIKTRGQQVTLSCSPISGHRSVSWYQQTPGQGLQFLFEYFSETQRNKGNFPGRFSGRQFSNSRSEMNVSTLELGDSALYLCASSDLGTGYNEQFFGPGTRLTVL.

The V gene is TRBV7-9, the J gene TRBJ1-2, with D perhaps matching TRBD1 (6 bases). Between the trimmed V and J ends, which lost 5 bases and 2 bases, there was a span of 15 bases. This CDR3 comprises 15 residues. Germline V gene data show CDR1 as SEHNR and CDR2 as FQNEAQ (reference sequence). The CDR3: CASSPPGGGNYGYTF. CDR3 nucleotides: TGTGCCAGCAGCCCTCCGGGAGGGGGGAACTATGGCTACACCTTC.

The V gene is TRBV9, the J gene TRBJ1-3, with a possible D match to TRBD1 (5 bases). Looked up from germline, CDR1 is SGDLS and CDR2 is YYNGEE. Trimming cost V 4 bases and J 0 bases, with 14 bases left between them. The CDR3 spans 16 residues. CDR3 amino acids: CASSPSLGLSGNTIYF. CDR3 DNA: TGTGCCAGCAGCCCTTCACTGGGGCTCTCTGGAAACACCATATATTTT.

CDR3 sequence reads: CASSLAGGAGYTQYF. CDR3 in DNA: TGTGCCAGCAGCTTGGCGGGGGGCGCGGGGTATACGCAGTATTTT. The chain has TRBV5-6 and TRBJ2-3; possible D gene TRBD2, 7 bases. Trimming shortened V by 0 bases and J by 7 bases, and 15 bases separated the two germline ends. Germline CDR1 is SGHDT and CDR2 is YYEEEE. The CDR3 sequence is 15 residues long.

The J gene is TRBJ1-1, the V gene TRBV11-1; a weak D match, TRBD1 (6 bases). Trimming took 5 bases from V and 6 from J, leaving 13 bases between them. This CDR3 comprises 13 residues. Looked up from germline, CDR1 is SGHAT and CDR2 is FQDESV (reference sequence). The DNA of the CDR3 is TGTGCCAGCAGCCACCCCCGGACAGCTGAAGCTTTCTTT. Translating gives CASSHPRTAEAFF.

The chain joins TRBV13 to TRBJ2-7; TRBD2 aligns across 7 bases. CDR1 and CDR2 from the germline V gene are PRHDT and FYEKMQ (reference sequence). CDR3 length: 16 residues. The junction had 13 bases not matched to a gene; V was cut back by 7 bases and J by 1 base. The CDR3: CASTLGGAGDSYEQYF. CDR3 nucleotide sequence: TGTGCCAGCACACTAGGCGGGGCGGGGGATTCCTACGAGCAGTACTTC.

V is TRBV9 and J is TRBJ2-1, with a weak D call TRBD2 (5 bases). V lost 0 bases and J lost 0, with 10 bases in between. Germline CDR1 SGDLS, CDR2 YYNGEE. CDR3 length: 16 residues. The CDR3 DNA follows: TGTGCCAGCAGCGTAGGTGAGCGGTACTCCTACAATGAGCAGTTCTTC. It is translated as CASSVGERYSYNEQFF. Supplemented by reference TRBV9 and TRBJ2-1, the full variable domain reads DSGVTQTPKHLITATGQRVTLRCSPRSGDLSVYWYQQSLDQGLQFLIQYYNGEERAKGNILERFSAQQFPDLHSELNLSSLELGDSALYFCASSVGERYSYNEQFFGPGTRLTVL.

CDR3 nucleotide sequence: TGTGCCAGCAGTTCTTACAATGAGCAGTTCTTC. This encodes CASSSYNEQFF. The V gene is TRBV14, the J gene TRBJ2-1, with unresolved D. V was trimmed by 6 bases and J by 4 bases, leaving 4 bases between them. The CDR3 loop spans 11 amino acids. CDR1 SGHDN and CDR2 FVKESK come from the germline V gene.

The chain has TRBV6-1 and TRBJ1-5, with D tentatively TRBD1 (5 bases). The CDR3 runs to 14 residues. V gave up 2 bases and J gave up 3 bases, with 8 bases separating them. Germline lookup yields CDR1 MNHNS and CDR2 SASEGT. This CDR3 is CASSESGLNQPQHF. CDR3 coding DNA: TGTGCCAGCAGTGAATCAGGGCTCAATCAGCCCCAGCATTTT.

V usage is TRBV2 and J usage is TRBJ2-2; 11 positions agree with TRBD2. V shed 6 bases and J 5 bases; nucleotides not matched to a gene: 11. This CDR3 has 17 residues. Germline values: CDR1 SNHLY, CDR2 FYNNEI. DNA of the CDR3: TGTGCCAGCAGGCTTACTACTAGCGGGGGAGGAACCGGGGAGCTGTTTTTT. Translated, it gives CASRLTTSGGGTGELFF.

V usage is TRBV6-1 and J usage is TRBJ1-1; no reliable D call. Trimming cost V 6 bases and J 3 bases, with 5 bases left between them. The CDR3 extends over 11 amino acids. The germline V gene encodes CDR1 MNHNS and CDR2 SASEGT. CDR3 region: CASREDTEAFF. Here the CDR3 DNA reads TGTGCCAGCAGGGAGGACACTGAAGCTTTCTTT.

This chain links TRBV27 with TRBJ2-2; maybe TRBD1 (6 bases). The CDR3 is 13 amino acids. Germline values: CDR1 MNHEY, CDR2 SMNVEV (reference sequence). With 4 bases removed from V and 6 bases from J, the gap between germline ends came to 9 bases. The CDR3 here is CASSSGQSGELFF. The DNA for the CDR3 is TGTGCCAGCAGTTCAGGACAGTCCGGGGAGCTGTTTTTT.

This clone was counted once. V usage is TRBV6-1 and J usage is TRBJ1-3; D gene uncertain. Between the trimmed V and J ends, which lost 11 bases and 0 bases, there was a span of 11 bases. The CDR3 sequence is 13 residues long. From germline, CDR1 is MNHNS and CDR2 SASEGT. The CDR3 DNA sequence: TGTGCCGGGCTTGGGAGCTCTGGAAACACCATATATTTT. It encodes CAGLGSSGNTIYF.

The chain carries TRBV7-9 and TRBJ2-1, with 8 bases matching TRBD2. The trim removed 3 bases at V and 10 bases at J, leaving 11 bases unmatched. The CDR3 covers 15 residues. Per the germline V gene, CDR1 is SEHNR and CDR2 is FQNEAQ (reference sequence). The CDR3 loop reads CASSFGGVPSEEQFF. CDR3 in DNA: TGTGCCAGCAGCTTCGGGGGGGTTCCTTCTGAGGAGCAGTTCTTC. Filled out from reference TRBV7-9 and TRBJ2-1, the complete variable domain reads DTGVSQNPRHKITKRGQNVTFRCDPISEHNRLYWYRQTLGQGPEFLTYFQNEAQLEKSRLLSDRFSAERPKGSFSTLEIQRTEQGDSAMYLCASSFGGVPSEEQFFGPGTRLTVL.

V and J are TRBV9 and TRBJ2-1; 8 bases fit TRBD2. Germline lookup yields CDR1 SGDLS and CDR2 YYNGEE. J gave up 4 bases and V 0 bases, and 3 bases lay outside the gene matches. The CDR3 consists of 15 residues. CDR3 sequence (DNA): TGTGCCAGCAGCGTAGGAGCGGGGGCGTACAATGAGCAGTTCTTC. Its protein is CASSVGAGAYNEQFF.

J is TRBJ1-1 and V is TRBV30; D is perhaps TRBD1 (5 bases). There are 14 residues in the CDR3. Germline values: CDR1 GTSNPN, CDR2 SVGIG (reference sequence). V was pared by 1 base and J by 1 base, with 10 bases between. The CDR3 reads CAWSEGRKNTEAFF. The CDR3 DNA reads as TGTGCCTGGAGTGAGGGGCGGAAGAACACTGAAGCTTTCTTT. Based on the CDR3 plus reference TRBV30 and TRBJ1-1, the full variable domain is SQTIHQWPATLVQPVGSPLSLECTVEGTSNPNLYWYRQAAGRGLQLLFYSVGIGQISSEVPQNLSASRPQDRQFILSSKKLLLSDSGFYLCAWSEGRKNTEAFFGQGTRLTVV.

CDR3 loop: CASSRPGENTEAFF. The CDR3 DNA sequence: TGTGCCAGCAGCCGCCCGGGGGAGAACACTGAAGCTTTCTTT. The rearrangement joins TRBV14 to TRBJ1-1; the D gene is possibly TRBD1 (5 bases). CDR1 and CDR2 from the germline V gene are SGHDN and FVKESK. The CDR3 totals 14 residues. V was pared by 4 bases and J by 1 base, with 10 bases between. The whole variable domain, remainder taken from reference TRBV14 and TRBJ1-1, is EAGVTQFPSHSVIEKGQTVTLRCDPISGHDNLYWYRRVMGKEIKFLLHFVKESKQDESGMPNNRFLAERTGGTYSTLKVQPAELEDSGVYFCASSRPGENTEAFFGQGTRLTVV.

This rearrangement joins TRBV9 to TRBJ2-2; D remains ambiguous. V was shortened by 5 bases and J by 8 bases, with 7 bases between the two germline ends. This CDR3 spans 11 amino acids. The germline gives CDR1 SGDLS, CDR2 YYNGEE. The CDR3 bases are TGTGCCAGCAGAGCCTCTGGGGAGCTGTTTTTT. Its protein is CASRASGELFF.

The chain carries TRBV6-1 and TRBJ2-5, with D possibly being TRBD1 (6 bases). The J call may be wrong; the DNA end is better matched by TRBJ2-7. The germline V gene has CDR1 MNHNS and CDR2 SASEGT. The CDR3 consists of 14 residues. The CDR3 DNA follows: TGTGCCAGCAGTGAATGGACAGAATCCTACGAGCAGTACTTC. This gives the protein CASSEWTESYEQYF.

This clone was recorded only once. This rearrangement joins TRBV7-6 to TRBJ2-1; 8 bases align to TRBD2. Trimming cost V 6 bases and J 0 bases; bases outside gene matches: 7. Germline CDR1 is SGHVS and CDR2 is FNYEAQ. This CDR3 spans 16 amino acids. CDR3 region: CASRTSGDSSYNEQFF. The CDR3 DNA is TGTGCCAGCAGAACTAGCGGAGATAGCTCCTACAATGAGCAGTTCTTC.

The chain employs TRBV2 and TRBJ1-1; 7 nucleotides agree with TRBD1. Germline-derived CDR1 and CDR2 are SNHLY and FYNNEI. Trimming cost V 8 bases and J 0 bases; bases outside gene matches: 9. The CDR3 consists of 15 residues. The CDR3 sequence: CASPAPGQLNTEAFF. CDR3 sequence (DNA): TGTGCCAGCCCCGCGCCGGGACAGTTGAACACTGAAGCTTTCTTT.

CDR3 amino acids: CASSLDLNRVTRNTIYF. The CDR3, as DNA: TGTGCCAGCAGCTTGGACCTTAACAGGGTAACGCGAAACACCATATATTTT. The chain couples TRBV5-5 to TRBJ1-3; D perhaps matches TRBD1 (6 bases). Germline CDR1 reads SGHKS; CDR2 reads YYEKEE (reference sequence). Trimming shortened V by 0 bases and J by 5 bases, and 18 bases separated the two germline ends. This CDR3 has 17 residues.

This rearrangement joins TRBV11-3 to TRBJ2-7; perhaps TRBD2 as D (6 bases). CDR3 length: 14 residues. Germline CDR1 is SGHNT and CDR2 is YENEEA. V dropped 1 base and J dropped 1 base, with 8 bases sitting between them. The CDR3 sequence is CASSLGGASYEQYF. The CDR3 nucleotides are TGTGCCAGCAGCTTAGGCGGGGCTTCCTACGAGCAGTACTTC. The full variable domain, with the rest looked up from reference TRBV11-3 and TRBJ2-7, is EAGVVQSPRYKIIEKKQPVAFWCNPISGHNTLYWYLQNLGQGPELLIRYENEEAVDDSQLPKDRFSAERLKGVDSTLKIQPAELGDSAVYLCASSLGGASYEQYFGPGTRLTVT.